Listed below are T cell receptor beta chains from one sample, sequenced in a study of T cell responses to AZD1222 COVID-19 vaccine. Produced via immunoSEQ multiplex PCR; TCRdb's table is partial and in-frame only. The table records some 100,000 clones, roughly 93% of them present only once. Specimen: peripheral blood, collected on day 0 of AZD1222 vaccination. These receptors came from an adult in good health. Both conserved end residues are part of each CDR3. The D gene is left open where the match is weak. Some rows mark clone size as missing; the rest say once, few, many or name a class of expanded clone.

J gene: TRBJ1-1
clone size: .
D gene: TRBD1
V gene: TRBV6-5
CDR3 length: 15
CDR3 protein: CASSLYYPGQAEAFF
CDR3 DNA: TGTGCCAGCAGTTTATACTACCCCGGACAGGCTGAAGCTTTCTTT

J gene: TRBJ2-2
clone size: .
D gene: TRBD1
V gene: TRBV7-7
CDR3 length: 16
CDR3 protein: CASSLGQGAITGELFF
CDR3 DNA: TGTGCTAGCAGCTTAGGTCAGGGGGCAATCACCGGGGAGCTGTTTTTT

J gene: TRBJ1-2
clone size: .
D gene: TRBD1
V gene: TRBV28
CDR3 length: 15
CDR3 protein: CASSSGHRGDYGYTF
CDR3 DNA: TGTGCCAGCAGTTCCGGCCACAGGGGGGACTATGGCTACACCTTC

J gene: TRBJ1-1
clone size: .
D gene: .
V gene: TRBV5-1
CDR3 length: 16
CDR3 protein: CASSSWTTGGNTEAFF
CDR3 DNA: TGCGCCAGCAGCTCTTGGACGACGGGCGGGAACACTGAAGCTTTCTTT

J gene: TRBJ1-2
clone size: .
D gene: TRBD1
V gene: TRBV7-9
CDR3 length: 17
CDR3 protein: CASSLGTGAPGSHGYTF
CDR3 DNA: TGTGCCAGCAGCTTAGGCACAGGGGCCCCGGGGAGCCATGGCTACACCTTC

J gene: TRBJ1-6
clone size: .
D gene: .
V gene: TRBV9
CDR3 length: 12
CDR3 protein: CASSSGPSPLHF
CDR3 DNA: TGTGCCAGCAGCTCGGGACCGTCACCCCTCCACTTT

J gene: TRBJ1-2
clone size: .
D gene: TRBD1
V gene: TRBV5-1
CDR3 length: 16
CDR3 protein: CASSLATTGSIYGYTF
CDR3 DNA: TGCGCCAGCAGCTTGGCGACGACAGGGTCCATCTATGGCTACACCTTC

J gene: TRBJ2-3
clone size: .
D gene: .
V gene: TRBV5-1
CDR3 length: 14
CDR3 protein: CASSLVSEAAGQYF
CDR3 DNA: TGCGCCAGCAGCTTGGTCTCTGAGGCGGCGGGGCAGTATTTT

J gene: TRBJ1-2
clone size: .
D gene: .
V gene: TRBV6-5
CDR3 length: 14
CDR3 protein: CASSYSKGNYGYTF
CDR3 DNA: TGTGCCAGCAGTTACTCGAAGGGGAACTATGGCTACACCTTC

J gene: TRBJ2-7
clone size: .
D gene: .
V gene: TRBV27
CDR3 length: 12
CDR3 protein: CASSLSGYEQYF
CDR3 DNA: TGTGCCAGCAGTTTAAGCGGCTACGAGCAGTACTTC

J gene: TRBJ2-7
clone size: .
D gene: .
V gene: TRBV7-9
CDR3 length: 16
CDR3 protein: CASSPAGGRGFYEQYF
CDR3 DNA: TGTGCCAGCAGCCCAGCTGGGGGGCGCGGATTCTACGAGCAGTACTTC

J gene: TRBJ2-1
clone size: .
D gene: TRBD1
V gene: TRBV11-3
CDR3 length: 15
CDR3 protein: CASSFGTGGHNEQFF
CDR3 DNA: TGTGCCAGCAGCTTTGGGACAGGGGGCCACAATGAGCAGTTCTTC

J gene: TRBJ1-5
clone size: .
D gene: .
V gene: TRBV11-2
CDR3 length: 13
CDR3 protein: CASSLAGNQPQHF
CDR3 DNA: TGTGCCAGCAGCTTAGCGGGGAATCAGCCCCAGCATTTT

J gene: TRBJ1-4
clone size: few
D gene: .
V gene: TRBV13
CDR3 length: 13
CDR3 protein: CASSLRGSEKLFF
CDR3 DNA: TGTGCCAGCAGCTTAAGAGGGAGTGAAAAACTGTTTTTT

J gene: TRBJ1-1
clone size: .
D gene: TRBD1
V gene: TRBV9
CDR3 length: 16
CDR3 protein: CASSVGTGGLGTEAFF
CDR3 DNA: TGTGCCAGCAGCGTCGGGACAGGGGGTTTGGGCACTGAAGCTTTCTTT

J gene: TRBJ1-5
clone size: .
D gene: .
V gene: TRBV6-5
CDR3 length: 15
CDR3 protein: CASAKNRVRVQPQHF
CDR3 DNA: TGTGCCAGCGCAAAAAACAGGGTTAGGGTACAGCCCCAGCATTTT

J gene: TRBJ1-1
clone size: .
D gene: TRBD1
V gene: TRBV7-9
CDR3 length: 16
CDR3 protein: CASSPGTGGIGTEAFF
CDR3 DNA: TGTGCCAGCAGCCCCGGGACAGGGGGTATTGGCACTGAAGCTTTCTTT

J gene: TRBJ1-2
clone size: .
D gene: .
V gene: TRBV6-2/TRBV6-3
CDR3 length: 11
CDR3 protein: CASSQNYGYTF
CDR3 DNA: TGTGCCAGCAGTCAGAACTATGGCTACACCTTC

J gene: TRBJ2-5
clone size: .
D gene: TRBD1
V gene: TRBV5-8
CDR3 length: 15
CDR3 protein: CASSLGDRVQETQYF
CDR3 DNA: TGTGCCAGCAGCTTGGGGGACAGGGTCCAAGAGACCCAGTACTTC

J gene: TRBJ2-1
clone size: .
D gene: .
V gene: TRBV7-3
CDR3 length: 14
CDR3 protein: CASSAGDYYNEQFF
CDR3 DNA: TGTGCCAGCAGCGCAGGGGACTACTACAATGAGCAGTTCTTC

J gene: TRBJ2-3
clone size: .
D gene: .
V gene: TRBV28
CDR3 length: 15
CDR3 protein: CASRTPGTSTDTQYF
CDR3 DNA: TGTGCCAGCAGGACCCCGGGAACTAGCACAGATACGCAGTATTTT

J gene: TRBJ1-1
clone size: .
D gene: .
V gene: TRBV27
CDR3 length: 14
CDR3 protein: CASSLNRNQGAPFF
CDR3 DNA: TGTGCCAGCAGTTTAAATCGCAATCAGGGCGCGCCTTTCTTT

J gene: TRBJ1-6
clone size: .
D gene: .
V gene: TRBV7-2
CDR3 length: 14
CDR3 protein: CASSLGRQELPLHF
CDR3 DNA: TGTGCCAGCAGCTTAGGGAGACAGGAGTTACCCCTCCACTTT

J gene: TRBJ2-1
clone size: .
D gene: .
V gene: TRBV7-3
CDR3 length: 14
CDR3 protein: CASSPLASGDEQFF
CDR3 DNA: TGTGCCAGCAGCCCTCTCGCCTCGGGGGATGAGCAGTTCTTC

J gene: TRBJ1-1
clone size: .
D gene: TRBD1
V gene: TRBV5-4
CDR3 length: 15
CDR3 protein: CASSPGQAPNTEAFF
CDR3 DNA: TGTGCCAGCAGCCCAGGACAGGCCCCGAACACTGAAGCTTTCTTT

J gene: TRBJ1-2
clone size: once
D gene: TRBD1
V gene: TRBV28
CDR3 length: 12
CDR3 protein: CASRGTVYGYTF
CDR3 DNA: TGTGCCAGCAGGGGGACAGTCTATGGCTACACCTTC

J gene: TRBJ1-6
clone size: .
D gene: TRBD1
V gene: TRBV19
CDR3 length: 15
CDR3 protein: CASSFSGTVVSPLHF
CDR3 DNA: TGTGCCAGTAGTTTTTCCGGGACAGTGGTTTCACCCCTCCACTTT

J gene: TRBJ2-4
clone size: .
D gene: .
V gene: TRBV15
CDR3 length: 16
CDR3 protein: CATSTSRGDGKNIQYF
CDR3 DNA: TGTGCCACCAGCACCTCCCGGGGCGACGGCAAAAACATTCAGTACTTC

J gene: TRBJ2-3
clone size: .
D gene: .
V gene: TRBV7-2
CDR3 length: 15
CDR3 protein: CASSFRSLSTDTQYF
CDR3 DNA: TGTGCCAGCAGCTTTAGGTCCCTCAGCACAGATACGCAGTATTTT

J gene: TRBJ1-6
clone size: once
D gene: .
V gene: TRBV2
CDR3 length: 14
CDR3 protein: CASSEGRSNSPLHF
CDR3 DNA: TGTGCCAGCAGTGAAGGACGGTCGAATTCACCCCTCCACTTT

J gene: TRBJ2-2
clone size: .
D gene: .
V gene: TRBV7-3
CDR3 length: 18
CDR3 protein: CASSLPIGDQGRTGELFF
CDR3 DNA: TGTGCCAGCAGCCTACCCATCGGAGACCAGGGTCGAACCGGGGAGCTGTTTTTT

J gene: TRBJ2-7
clone size: .
D gene: TRBD2
V gene: TRBV27
CDR3 length: 14
CDR3 protein: CASSPRGGSYEQYF
CDR3 DNA: TGTGCCAGCAGTCCCCGGGGGGGCTCCTACGAGCAGTACTTC

J gene: TRBJ1-1
clone size: .
D gene: TRBD1
V gene: TRBV25-1
CDR3 length: 14
CDR3 protein: CASSTGGLSTEAFF
CDR3 DNA: TGTGCCAGCAGTACAGGGGGGCTCAGCACTGAAGCTTTCTTT

J gene: TRBJ2-2
clone size: .
D gene: .
V gene: TRBV27
CDR3 length: 16
CDR3 protein: CASSLRGGRGTGELFF
CDR3 DNA: TGTGCCAGCAGTTTACGGGGTGGACGGGGCACCGGGGAGCTGTTTTTT